The sequence of this T cell receptor (beta chain) was determined in a study of OX40 agonist ivuxolimab in advanced cancers. At the level of the study: Ivuxolimab was administered intravenously to patients at 0.01 to 10 mg/kg every 2 weeks.

V lost 3 bases to trimming and J lost 7 bases; unmatched junction nucleotides: 4. Germline V gives CDR1 SGDLS, CDR2 YYNGEE. This CDR3 spans 13 amino acids. Excluded were patients having autoimmune disease history or systemic immunosuppression. Assay: immunoSEQ multiplex PCR; the TCRdb copy retains only in-frame clones and omits some. The sample has about 46,000 clones; 70% to 85% are singletons. This clone was detected only a few times. Material: CD4+ or CD8+ T cells sorted from blood, obtained in a trial of the OX40 agonist ivuxolimab. The clonotype was recovered from an adult with an advanced solid tumor such as melanoma, head and neck, liver or kidney cancer. V gene TRBV9 combines with J gene TRBJ1-2; 9 bases map to TRBD1. The CDR3 nucleotides read TGTGCCAGCAGCGGCAGGACAGGGGCTGGCTACACCTTC. Translated: CASSGRTGAGYTF.